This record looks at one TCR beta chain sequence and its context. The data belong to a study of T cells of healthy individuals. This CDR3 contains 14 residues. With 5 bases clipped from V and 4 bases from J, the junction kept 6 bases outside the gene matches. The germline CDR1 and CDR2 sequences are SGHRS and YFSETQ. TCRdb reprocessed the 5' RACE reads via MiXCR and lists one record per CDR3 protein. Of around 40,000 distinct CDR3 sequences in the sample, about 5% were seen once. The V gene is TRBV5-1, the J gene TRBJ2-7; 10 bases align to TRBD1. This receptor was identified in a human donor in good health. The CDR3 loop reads CASRHPGQGYEQYF. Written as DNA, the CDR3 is TGCGCCAGCAGGCATCCGGGACAGGGGTACGAGCAGTACTTC.